This TCR beta chain was recovered during a study of Ad26.COV2.S vaccination and SARS-CoV-2 variants. The treatment is: some 20 received Ad26.COV2.S at low or high dose, single or two shots; about 5 received placebo; per-sample allocation not given. Repertoires come from day 63 after the first vaccine or placebo injection. The CDR3 length is 15 residues. From germline, CDR1 is LGHNA and CDR2 YSLEER. The V gene lost 4 bases and the J gene lost 6 bases, with 15 bases spanning the gap. Clones were read by immunoSEQ multiplex PCR, and TCRdb kept only the in-frame ones, dropping some. The sample shows hundreds of thousands of clones, 87% of them seen only once.

Specimen: peripheral blood, collected in a trial of Ad26.COV2.S vaccine versus placebo. This rearrangement joins TRBV4-3 to TRBJ1-4; maybe TRBD1 (6 bases). The receptor comes from a person aged 18-65 years who received the Ad26.COV2.S COVID-19 vaccine or a placebo. CDR3: CASSLYRVVDEKLFF. The CDR3 DNA is TGCGCCAGCAGCCTTTACAGGGTAGTGGATGAAAAACTGTTTTTT.